Reported below is one T cell receptor beta chain. Its antigen is currently unknown. Deletions cut 3 bases from V and 6 bases from J, with 9 bases between. The CDR3 loop spans 13 amino acids. Germline assignment: CDR1 MGHDK and CDR2 SYGVNS. Only in-frame clones appear in the TCRdb table, and some are missing; sequencing was by immunoSEQ multiplex PCR. The sample contains 95,000 to 100,000 clones, less than 90% of which appear only once. The sample comes from a study of T cell responses to AZD1222 COVID-19 vaccine. Study results and caveats: CD4 TCRs linked to vaccination spanned spike, dominating at 160-218 and 743-854. Just 5 to 7 AZD1222 recipients were seropositive at baseline.

This sequence joins TRBV25-1 and TRBJ1-5; the D is unclear. The sample in question was peripheral blood, obtained on day 0 of AZD1222 vaccination. The TCR originated in an adult in good health. DNA for the CDR3: TGTGCCAGCAGTGATCAAGGTTTTCAGCCCCAGCATTTT. Its translation is CASSDQGFQPQHF.